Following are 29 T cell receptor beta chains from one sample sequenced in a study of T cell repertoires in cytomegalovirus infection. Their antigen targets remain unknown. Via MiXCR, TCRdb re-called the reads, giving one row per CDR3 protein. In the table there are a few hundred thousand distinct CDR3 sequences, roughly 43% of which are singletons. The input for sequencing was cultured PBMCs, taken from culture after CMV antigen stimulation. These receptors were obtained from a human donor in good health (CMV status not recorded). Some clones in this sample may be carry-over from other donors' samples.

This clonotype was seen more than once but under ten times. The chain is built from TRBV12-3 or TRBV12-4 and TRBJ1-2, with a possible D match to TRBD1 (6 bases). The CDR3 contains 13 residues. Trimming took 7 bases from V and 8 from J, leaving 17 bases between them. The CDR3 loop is CASTPLQGMGYTF. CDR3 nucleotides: TGTGCCAGCACCCCACTACAGGGAATGGGCTACACCTTC.

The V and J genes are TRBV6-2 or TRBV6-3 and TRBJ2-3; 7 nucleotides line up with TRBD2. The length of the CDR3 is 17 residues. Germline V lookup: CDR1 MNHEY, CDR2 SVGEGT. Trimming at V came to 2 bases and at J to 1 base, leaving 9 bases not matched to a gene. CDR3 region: CASSYGRALGGTDTQYF. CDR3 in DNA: TGTGCCAGCAGTTACGGGAGGGCCCTCGGGGGCACAGATACGCAGTATTTT.

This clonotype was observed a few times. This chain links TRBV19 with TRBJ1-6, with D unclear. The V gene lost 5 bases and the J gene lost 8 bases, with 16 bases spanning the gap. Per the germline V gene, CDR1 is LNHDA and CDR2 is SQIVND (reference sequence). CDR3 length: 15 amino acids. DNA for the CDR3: TGTGCCAGTAGTTTAAGCAGGAGGCGGGATTCACCCCTCCACTTT. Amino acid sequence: CASSLSRRRDSPLHF.

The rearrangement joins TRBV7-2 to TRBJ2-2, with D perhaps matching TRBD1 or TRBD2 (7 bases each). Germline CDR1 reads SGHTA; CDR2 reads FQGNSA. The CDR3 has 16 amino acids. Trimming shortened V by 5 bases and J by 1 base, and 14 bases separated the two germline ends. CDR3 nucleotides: TGTGCCAGCAGCCCCAGGGGGGGGCGGAACACCGGGGAGCTGTTTTTT. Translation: CASSPRGGRNTGELFF.

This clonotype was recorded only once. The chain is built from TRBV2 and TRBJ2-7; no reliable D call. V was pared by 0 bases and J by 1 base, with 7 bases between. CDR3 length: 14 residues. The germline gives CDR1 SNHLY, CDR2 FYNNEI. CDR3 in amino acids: CASSEAPESYEQYF. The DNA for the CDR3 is TGTGCCAGCAGTGAAGCGCCAGAATCCTACGAGCAGTACTTC.

The CDR3 DNA reads as TGTGCCAGCAGCCACACGGTAGGGACTAGCGGGAGCGAGCAGTTCTTC. Translating gives CASSHTVGTSGSEQFF. This chain uses TRBV7-2 with TRBJ2-1; 14 positions agree with TRBD2. Per the germline V gene, CDR1 is SGHTA and CDR2 is FQGNSA. J gave up 10 bases and V 5 bases, and 10 bases lay outside the gene matches. The CDR3 totals 16 residues.

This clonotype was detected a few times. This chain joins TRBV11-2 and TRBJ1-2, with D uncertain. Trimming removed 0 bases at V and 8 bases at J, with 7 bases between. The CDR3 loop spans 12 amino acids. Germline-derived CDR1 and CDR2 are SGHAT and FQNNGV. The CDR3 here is CASSLEVDGYTF. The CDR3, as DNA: TGTGCCAGCAGCTTAGAAGTGGACGGCTACACCTTC.

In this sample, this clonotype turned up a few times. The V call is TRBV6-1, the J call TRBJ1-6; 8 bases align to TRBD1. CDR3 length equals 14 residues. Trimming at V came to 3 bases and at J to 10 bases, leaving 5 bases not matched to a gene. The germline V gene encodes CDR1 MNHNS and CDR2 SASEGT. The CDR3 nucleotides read TGTGCCAGCAGTGAGGGACAGGTCCGCTCACCCCTCCACTTT. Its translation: CASSEGQVRSPLHF.

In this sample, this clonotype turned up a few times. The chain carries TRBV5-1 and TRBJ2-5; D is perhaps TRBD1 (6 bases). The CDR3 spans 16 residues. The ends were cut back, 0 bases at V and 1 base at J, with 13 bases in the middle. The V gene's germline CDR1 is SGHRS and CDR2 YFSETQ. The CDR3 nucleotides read TGCGCCAGCAGCTTGGGACAGGTCGTCAGCCAAGAGACCCAGTACTTC. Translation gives CASSLGQVVSQETQYF. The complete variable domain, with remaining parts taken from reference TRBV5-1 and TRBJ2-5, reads KAGVTQTPRYLIKTRGQQVTLSCSPISGHRSVSWYQQTPGQGLQFLFEYFSETQRNKGNFPGRFSGRQFSNSRSEMNVSTLELGDSALYLCASSLGQVVSQETQYFGPGTRLLVL.

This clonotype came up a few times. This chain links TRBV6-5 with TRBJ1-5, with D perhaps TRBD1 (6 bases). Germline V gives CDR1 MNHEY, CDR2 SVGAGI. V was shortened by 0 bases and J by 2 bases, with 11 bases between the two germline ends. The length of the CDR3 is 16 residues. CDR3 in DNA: TGTGCCAGCAGTTACTCCGCACAGGGCGGCAATCAGCCCCAGCATTTT. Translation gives CASSYSAQGGNQPQHF.

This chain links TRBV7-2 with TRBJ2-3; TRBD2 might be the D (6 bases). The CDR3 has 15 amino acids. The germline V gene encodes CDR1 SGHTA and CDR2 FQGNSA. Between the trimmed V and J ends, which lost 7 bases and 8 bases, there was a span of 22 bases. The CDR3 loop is CASTGGTGSPGTQYF. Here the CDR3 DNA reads TGTGCCAGCACTGGGGGGACGGGGTCGCCGGGTACGCAGTATTTT.

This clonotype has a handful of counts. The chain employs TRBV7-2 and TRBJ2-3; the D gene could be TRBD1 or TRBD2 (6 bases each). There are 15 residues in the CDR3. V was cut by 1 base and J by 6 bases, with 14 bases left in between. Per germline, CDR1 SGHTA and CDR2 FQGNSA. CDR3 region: CASSLDSGQGDTQYF. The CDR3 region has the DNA TGTGCCAGCAGCTTAGATAGCGGCCAGGGGGATACGCAGTATTTT.

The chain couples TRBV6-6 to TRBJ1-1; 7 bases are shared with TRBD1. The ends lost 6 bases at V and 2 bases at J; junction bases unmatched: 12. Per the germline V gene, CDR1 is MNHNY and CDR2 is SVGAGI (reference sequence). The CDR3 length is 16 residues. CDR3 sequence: CASRTMMGQLNTEAFF. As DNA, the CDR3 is TGTGCCAGCAGGACTATGATGGGACAGCTAAACACTGAAGCTTTCTTT.

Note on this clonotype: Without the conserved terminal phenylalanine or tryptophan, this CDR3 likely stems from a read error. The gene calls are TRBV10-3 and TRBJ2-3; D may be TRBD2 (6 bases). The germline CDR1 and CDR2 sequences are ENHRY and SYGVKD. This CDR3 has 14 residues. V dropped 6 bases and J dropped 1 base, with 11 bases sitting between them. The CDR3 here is CAIRTTGGTDTQYC. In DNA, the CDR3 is TGTGCCATCAGGACCACGGGAGGCACAGATACGCAGTATTGT.

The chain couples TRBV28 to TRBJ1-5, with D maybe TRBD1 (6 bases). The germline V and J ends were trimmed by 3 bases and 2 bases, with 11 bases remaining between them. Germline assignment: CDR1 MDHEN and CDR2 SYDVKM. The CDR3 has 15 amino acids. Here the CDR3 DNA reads TGTGCCAGCAGTTTGGCAGGGGCCCGCAATCAGCCCCAGCATTTT. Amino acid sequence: CASSLAGARNQPQHF.

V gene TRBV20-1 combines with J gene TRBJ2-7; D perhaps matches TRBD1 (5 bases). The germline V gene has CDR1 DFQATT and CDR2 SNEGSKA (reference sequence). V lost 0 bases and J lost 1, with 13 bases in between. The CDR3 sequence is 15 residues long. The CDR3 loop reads CSARDSRGPSYEQYF. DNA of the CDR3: TGCAGTGCTAGAGATAGTAGGGGCCCTTCCTACGAGCAGTACTTC.

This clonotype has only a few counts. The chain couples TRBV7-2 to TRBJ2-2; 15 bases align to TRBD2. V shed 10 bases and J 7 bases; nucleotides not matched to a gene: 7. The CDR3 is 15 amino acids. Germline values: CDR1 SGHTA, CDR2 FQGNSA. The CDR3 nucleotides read TGTGCCATCCGGCCGGGACTAGCGGGAGGCGGGGAGCTGTTTTTT. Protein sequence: CAIRPGLAGGGELFF.

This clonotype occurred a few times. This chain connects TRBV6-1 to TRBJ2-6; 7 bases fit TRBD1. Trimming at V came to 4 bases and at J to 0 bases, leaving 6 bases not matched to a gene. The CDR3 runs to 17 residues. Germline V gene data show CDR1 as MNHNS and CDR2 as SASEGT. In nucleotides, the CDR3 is TGTGCCAGCAGTGGGGGACAGTACTACTCTGGGGCCAACGTCCTGACTTTC. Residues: CASSGGQYYSGANVLTF.

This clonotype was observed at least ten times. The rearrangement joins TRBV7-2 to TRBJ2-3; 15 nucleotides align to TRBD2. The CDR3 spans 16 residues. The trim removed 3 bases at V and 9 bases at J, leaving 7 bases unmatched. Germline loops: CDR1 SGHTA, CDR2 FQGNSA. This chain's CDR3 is CASSFGLAGGRGTQYF. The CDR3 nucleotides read TGTGCCAGCAGCTTCGGACTAGCGGGGGGGAGGGGCACGCAGTATTTT.

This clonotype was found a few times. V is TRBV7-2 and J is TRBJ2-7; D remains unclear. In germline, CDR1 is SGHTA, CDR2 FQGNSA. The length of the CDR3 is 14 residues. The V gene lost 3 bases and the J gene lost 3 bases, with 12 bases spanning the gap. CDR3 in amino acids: CASSFRRLDYEQYF. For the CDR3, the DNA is TGTGCCAGCAGCTTCCGCAGGCTCGACTACGAGCAGTACTTC.

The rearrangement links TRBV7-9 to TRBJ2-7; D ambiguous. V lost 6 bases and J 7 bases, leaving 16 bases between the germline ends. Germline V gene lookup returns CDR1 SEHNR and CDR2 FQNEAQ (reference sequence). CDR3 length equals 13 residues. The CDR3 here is CASSKADDFEQYF. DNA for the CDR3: TGTGCCAGCAGTAAAGCAGACGATTTTGAGCAGTACTTC. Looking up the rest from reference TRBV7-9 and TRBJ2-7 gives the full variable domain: DTGVSQNPRHKITKRGQNVTFRCDPISEHNRLYWYRQTLGQGPEFLTYFQNEAQLEKSRLLSDRFSAERPKGSFSTLEIQRTEQGDSAMYLCASSKADDFEQYFGPGTRLTVT.

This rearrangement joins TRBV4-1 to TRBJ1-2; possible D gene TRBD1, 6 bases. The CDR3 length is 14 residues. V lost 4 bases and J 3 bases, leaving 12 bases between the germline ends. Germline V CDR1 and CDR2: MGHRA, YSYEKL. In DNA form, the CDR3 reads TGCGCCAGCAGCCCCCGGACAGACTACTATGGCTACACCTTC. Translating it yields CASSPRTDYYGYTF.

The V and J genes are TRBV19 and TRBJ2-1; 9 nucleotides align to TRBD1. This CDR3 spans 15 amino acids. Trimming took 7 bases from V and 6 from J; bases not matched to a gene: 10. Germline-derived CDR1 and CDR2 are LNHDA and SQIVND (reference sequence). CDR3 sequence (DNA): TGTGCCAGTATCGACGGGACAGGGAAGGGCAATGAGCAGTTCTTC. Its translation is CASIDGTGKGNEQFF.

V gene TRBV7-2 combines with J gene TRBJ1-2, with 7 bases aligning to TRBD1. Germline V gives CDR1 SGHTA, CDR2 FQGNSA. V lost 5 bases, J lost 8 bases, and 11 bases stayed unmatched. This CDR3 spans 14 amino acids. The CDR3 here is CASSPDRAPVGYTF. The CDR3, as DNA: TGTGCCAGCAGCCCCGACAGGGCCCCAGTCGGCTACACCTTC.

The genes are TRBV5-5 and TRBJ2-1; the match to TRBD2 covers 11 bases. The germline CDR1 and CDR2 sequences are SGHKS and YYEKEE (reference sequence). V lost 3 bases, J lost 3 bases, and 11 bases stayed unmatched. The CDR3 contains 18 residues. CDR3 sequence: CASSSTSGGHLGYNEQFF. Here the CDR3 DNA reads TGTGCCAGCAGCTCCACTAGCGGGGGCCACCTGGGCTACAATGAGCAGTTCTTC. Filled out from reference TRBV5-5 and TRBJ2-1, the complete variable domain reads DAGVTQSPTHLIKTRGQQVTLRCSPISGHKSVSWYQQVLGQGPQFIFQYYEKEERGRGNFPDRFSARQFPNYSSELNVNALLLGDSALYLCASSSTSGGHLGYNEQFFGPGTRLTVL.

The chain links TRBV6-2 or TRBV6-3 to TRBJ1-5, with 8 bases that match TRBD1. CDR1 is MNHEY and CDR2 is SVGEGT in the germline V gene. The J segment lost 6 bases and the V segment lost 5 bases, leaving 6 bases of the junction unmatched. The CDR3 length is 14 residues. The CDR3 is CASSKTGGTQPQHF. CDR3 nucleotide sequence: TGTGCCAGCAGTAAAACAGGGGGGACTCAGCCCCAGCATTTT.

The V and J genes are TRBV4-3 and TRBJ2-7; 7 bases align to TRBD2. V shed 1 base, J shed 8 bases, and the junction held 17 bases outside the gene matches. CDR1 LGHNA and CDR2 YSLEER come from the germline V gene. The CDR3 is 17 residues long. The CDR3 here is CASSQGTPGGSGSKQYF. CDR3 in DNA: TGCGCCAGCAGCCAAGGAACCCCCGGCGGGAGTGGATCTAAGCAGTACTTC.

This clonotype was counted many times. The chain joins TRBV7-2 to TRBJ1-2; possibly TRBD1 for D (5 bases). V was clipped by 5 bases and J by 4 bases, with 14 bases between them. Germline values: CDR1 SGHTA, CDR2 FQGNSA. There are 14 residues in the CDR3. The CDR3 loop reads CASSPGGPVYGYTF. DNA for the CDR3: TGTGCCAGCAGCCCCGGGGGTCCGGTCTATGGCTACACCTTC.

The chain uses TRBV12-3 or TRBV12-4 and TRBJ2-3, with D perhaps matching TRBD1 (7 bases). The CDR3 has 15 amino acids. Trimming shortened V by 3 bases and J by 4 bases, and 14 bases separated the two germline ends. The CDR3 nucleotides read TGTGCCAGCAGTTTGTGGACAGGAGGGGCAGATACGCAGTATTTT. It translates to CASSLWTGGADTQYF.